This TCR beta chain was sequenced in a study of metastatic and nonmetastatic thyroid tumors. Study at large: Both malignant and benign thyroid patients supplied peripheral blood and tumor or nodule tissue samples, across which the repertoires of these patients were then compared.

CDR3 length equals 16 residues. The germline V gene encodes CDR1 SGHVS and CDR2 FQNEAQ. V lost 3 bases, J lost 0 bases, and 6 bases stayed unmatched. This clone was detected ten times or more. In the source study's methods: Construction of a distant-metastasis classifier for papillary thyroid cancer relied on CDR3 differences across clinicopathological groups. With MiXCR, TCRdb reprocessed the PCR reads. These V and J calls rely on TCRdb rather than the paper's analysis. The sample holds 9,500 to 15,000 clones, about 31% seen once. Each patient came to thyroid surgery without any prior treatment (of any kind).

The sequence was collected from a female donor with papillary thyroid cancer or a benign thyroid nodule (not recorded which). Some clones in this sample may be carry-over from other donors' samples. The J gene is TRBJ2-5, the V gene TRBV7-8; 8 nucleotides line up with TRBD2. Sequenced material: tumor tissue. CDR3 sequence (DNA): TGTGCCAGCAGCTTCCCGGGGGGGGGTTACCAAGAGACCCAGTACTTC. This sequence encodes CASSFPGGGYQETQYF.